A single sample gave rise to the 21 T cell receptor beta chains below, sequenced in a study of Ad26.COV2.S vaccination and SARS-CoV-2 variants. Data came from immunoSEQ multiplex PCR; TCRdb stores just in-frame clones and leaves some out. The sample records about 350,000 clones, approximately 84% being singletons. Regarding treatment: roughly 19 received Ad26.COV2.S at low or high dose, single or two shots; roughly five received placebo; per-sample allocation not given. Specimen acquisition occurred on day 63 following the initial vaccine or placebo injection. Here the sequenced sample was peripheral blood, taken in a trial of Ad26.COV2.S vaccine versus placebo. The receptors were sampled from a person between 18 and 59 years old who received the Ad26.COV2.S COVID-19 vaccine or a placebo.

The chain recombines TRBV28 with TRBJ2-7, with a weak D call TRBD2 (6 bases). The CDR3 loop spans 13 amino acids. The V and J ends lost 4 bases and 3 bases respectively, with 10 bases between them. From germline, CDR1 is MDHEN and CDR2 SYDVKM. CDR3 sequence reads: CASSWGEDYEQYF. CDR3 DNA: TGTGCCAGCAGTTGGGGGGAGGACTACGAGCAGTACTTC.

V and J are TRBV10-3 and TRBJ2-7; D is undetermined. The CDR3 spans 14 residues. Germline assignment: CDR1 ENHRY and CDR2 SYGVKD. Trimming stripped 7 bases from V and 6 bases from J, with 19 bases between. The CDR3 DNA follows: TGTGCCATCACCGTCCCAGGTAGTCTCGGCGAGCAGTACTTC. Translation: CAITVPGSLGEQYF.

The table lists this clone with a few counts. The identical CDR3 is also encoded by other nucleotide sequences in the sample. V and J are TRBV12-3 or TRBV12-4 and TRBJ1-2, with a possible D match to TRBD1 (5 bases). The CDR3 length is 13 residues. Trimming shortened V by 3 bases and J by 2 bases, and 7 bases separated the two germline ends. For the CDR3, the DNA is TGTGCCAGCAGTTTCGGGGCCAACTATGGCTACACCTTC. Translation gives CASSFGANYGYTF.

The chain uses TRBV19 and TRBJ1-5; TRBD1 aligns across 7 bases. Germline CDR1 is LNHDA and CDR2 is SQIVND (reference sequence). V lost 7 bases to trimming and J lost 6 bases; unmatched junction nucleotides: 15. The CDR3 consists of 16 residues. CDR3 residues: CASKTDRRVLGQPQHF. CDR3 DNA sequence: TGTGCCAGTAAGACGGACAGGCGCGTTTTAGGTCAGCCCCAGCATTTT.

This clone has a single count. The chain has TRBV27 and TRBJ2-6; tentative D call: TRBD2 (5 bases). The CDR3 is made up of 17 amino acids. The germline gives CDR1 MNHEY, CDR2 SMNVEV (reference sequence). Between the trimmed V and J ends, which lost 8 bases and 0 bases, there was a span of 17 bases. The CDR3 sequence: CASRPGITYSGANVLTF. CDR3 in DNA: TGTGCCAGCCGACCGGGAATCACTTACTCTGGGGCCAACGTCCTGACTTTC.

The genes are TRBV30 and TRBJ2-3; D may be TRBD2 (7 bases). Trimming took 0 bases from V and 6 from J, leaving 16 bases between them. Germline V gene sequence: CDR1 GTSNPN, CDR2 SVGIG (reference sequence). This CDR3 is built from 15 residues. For the CDR3, the DNA is TGTGCCTGGAGTGTACATGGGGGGGCCAAGGATACGCAGTATTTT. Protein sequence: CAWSVHGGAKDTQYF.

The chain has TRBV5-5 and TRBJ2-6, with 7 bases that match TRBD1. The ends lost 0 bases at V and 0 bases at J; junction bases unmatched: 12. CDR1 and CDR2 from the germline V gene are SGHKS and YYEKEE (reference sequence). CDR3 length: 20 amino acids. The DNA for the CDR3 is TGTGCCAGCAGCTTGGAGGGGGCCCTTCAATTCCTCTCTGGGGCCAACGTCCTGACTTTC. It codes for CASSLEGALQFLSGANVLTF.

The chain recombines TRBV19 with TRBJ2-3, with 9 bases identical to TRBD2. Looked up from germline, CDR1 is LNHDA and CDR2 is SQIVND (reference sequence). There are 14 residues in the CDR3. V gave up 5 bases and J gave up 5 bases; unmatched junction bases: 5. CDR3 sequence reads: CASSPGLAGDTQYF. CDR3 nucleotide sequence: TGTGCCAGTAGTCCGGGACTAGCTGGAGATACGCAGTATTTT.

The chain employs TRBV6-5 and TRBJ1-2, with TRBD1 matching over 10 bases. The V and J ends lost 6 bases and 6 bases, in that order; junction bases with no gene match: 4. The CDR3 runs to 13 residues. Germline assignment: CDR1 MNHEY and CDR2 SVGAGI. This chain's CDR3 is CASSPGQGNGYTF. DNA of the CDR3: TGTGCCAGCAGCCCGGGACAGGGGAATGGCTACACCTTC.

In DNA form, the CDR3 reads TGTGCCACCAGCACTAACAGGGTGGGTGGCAATCAGCCCCAGCATTTT. Translation gives CATSTNRVGGNQPQHF. The chain carries TRBV15 and TRBJ1-5; TRBD1 is a possible D gene (6 bases). Trimming pared 4 bases from V and 2 bases from J, leaving 15 bases between. The CDR3 loop spans 16 amino acids. CDR1 is LNHNV and CDR2 is YYDKDF in the germline V gene (reference sequence).

This chain connects TRBV6-5 to TRBJ2-7, with D perhaps TRBD1 (5 bases). V dropped 7 bases and J dropped 4 bases, with 14 bases sitting between them. The CDR3 totals 13 residues. Germline V gene sequence: CDR1 MNHEY, CDR2 SVGAGI. This CDR3 reads CASISGLLYEQYF. In DNA form, the CDR3 reads TGTGCCAGCATCTCAGGGCTCCTGTACGAGCAGTACTTC.

The J gene is TRBJ2-2, the V gene TRBV9; D call uncertain. The CDR3 has 14 amino acids. The V and J ends lost 5 bases and 3 bases respectively, with 11 bases between them. Per the germline V gene, CDR1 is SGDLS and CDR2 is YYNGEE. CDR3 protein: CASRELYDTGELFF. In DNA, the CDR3 is TGTGCCAGCAGGGAGCTCTACGACACCGGGGAGCTGTTTTTT. Combining the CDR3 with reference TRBV9 and TRBJ2-2 gives the whole variable domain DSGVTQTPKHLITATGQRVTLRCSPRSGDLSVYWYQQSLDQGLQFLIQYYNGEERAKGNILERFSAQQFPDLHSELNLSSLELGDSALYFCASRELYDTGELFFGEGSRLTVL.

The chain combines TRBV7-2 with TRBJ2-1, with D tentatively TRBD1 or TRBD2 (5 bases each). Germline V gene lookup returns CDR1 SGHTA and CDR2 FQGNSA. V was shortened by 2 bases and J by 2 bases, with 16 bases between the two germline ends. This CDR3 region has 17 residues. CDR3 protein: CASSLISGMGAYNEQFF. The CDR3 DNA is TGTGCCAGCAGCTTAATTTCCGGGATGGGGGCCTACAATGAGCAGTTCTTC.

The rearrangement joins TRBV27 to TRBJ2-7; D is perhaps TRBD1 (5 bases). The V and J ends lost 3 bases and 2 bases respectively, with 11 bases between them. Germline V gene data show CDR1 as MNHEY and CDR2 as SMNVEV (reference sequence). CDR3 length: 14 residues. The DNA of the CDR3 is TGTGCCAGCAGTTTTTTACAGGCCCCCTACGAGCAGTACTTC. Encoded protein: CASSFLQAPYEQYF.

The chain is built from TRBV27 and TRBJ1-6; D not resolved. The V gene lost 5 bases and the J gene lost 6 bases, with 5 bases spanning the gap. The CDR3 contains 12 residues. The V gene's germline CDR1 is MNHEY and CDR2 SMNVEV (reference sequence). The CDR3 coding sequence is TGTGCCAGCAGTAACAGTAATTCACCCCTCCACTTT. Translation: CASSNSNSPLHF.

J is TRBJ2-1 and V is TRBV5-8, with TRBD2 identical over 13 bases. J was trimmed by 4 bases and V by 6 bases; bases with no gene match: 4. This CDR3 has 15 amino acids. The germline gives CDR1 SGHTS, CDR2 YDEGEE. The DNA for the CDR3 is TGTGCCAGCAATGAGGGACTAGCGGGATACAATGAGCAGTTCTTC. Its protein product is CASNEGLAGYNEQFF.

This rearrangement joins TRBV27 to TRBJ1-5; the D is unclear. The length of the CDR3 is 13 residues. CDR1 MNHEY and CDR2 SMNVEV come from the germline V gene (reference sequence). Trimming took 5 bases from V and 6 from J, leaving 11 bases between them. CDR3 protein: CASSPPYGQPQHF. The CDR3 nucleotides read TGTGCCAGCAGTCCTCCATATGGTCAGCCCCAGCATTTT.

This clone has only a few counts. The CDR3 region has the DNA TGTGCCAGCAGCTTCCAGGCAGGGAGTGAAAAACTGTTTTTT. Its translation is CASSFQAGSEKLFF. This sequence joins TRBV7-2 and TRBJ1-4, with D maybe TRBD1 (5 bases). The CDR3 spans 14 residues. Germline CDR1 is SGHTA and CDR2 is FQGNSA. V was shortened by 3 bases and J by 7 bases, with 12 bases between the two germline ends.

The V and J genes are TRBV7-9 and TRBJ1-1, with a tentative D call TRBD1 (5 bases). The ends were cut back, 4 bases at V and 1 base at J, with 10 bases in the middle. This CDR3 is 14 amino acids long. The germline gives CDR1 SEHNR, CDR2 FQNEAQ (reference sequence). CDR3 loop: CASSWGMANTEAFF. CDR3 coding DNA: TGTGCCAGCAGCTGGGGGATGGCGAACACTGAAGCTTTCTTT. Full variable domain (missing parts from reference TRBV7-9 and TRBJ1-1): DTGVSQNPRHKITKRGQNVTFRCDPISEHNRLYWYRQTLGQGPEFLTYFQNEAQLEKSRLLSDRFSAERPKGSFSTLEIQRTEQGDSAMYLCASSWGMANTEAFFGQGTRLTVV.

V gene TRBV6-6 combines with J gene TRBJ1-4, with D possibly TRBD1 on 6 matching bases. Trimming removed 5 bases from V and 8 bases from J, with 15 bases in between. CDR1 and CDR2 from the germline V gene are MNHNY and SVGAGI (reference sequence). CDR3 size: 14 residues. Written as DNA, the CDR3 is TGTGCCAGCAGTGAGAACAGGGAGGGCGAAAAACTGTTTTTT. It codes for CASSENREGEKLFF.

The CDR3 DNA reads TGTGCCAGCAGTCGGGCCGCTGCGTCCGGGGAGCTGTTTTTT. Protein sequence: CASSRAAASGELFF. The V gene is TRBV6-2 or TRBV6-3, the J gene TRBJ2-2; D remains unclear. This CDR3 is built from 14 residues. V lost 5 bases to trimming and J lost 6 bases, with 13 bases between them. Germline values: CDR1 MNHEY, CDR2 SVGEGT.